A single sample gave rise to the 4 T cell receptor beta chains below, sequenced in a study of shared clonotypes between healthy human individuals. Sequencing used immunoSEQ multiplex PCR; TCRdb keeps in-frame clones, though not all of them. The top ten hold 0.35% to 0.45% of the sample, which has 2 million to 3 million clones, 93% seen once. Sequencing was performed on naive CD4+ T cells from PBMCs. Sample subset: CD45RA+ positively selected. The receptors stem from a man younger than 35 in good health. Some clones in this sample may be carry-over from other donors' samples.

The chain is built from TRBV19 and TRBJ2-1; perhaps TRBD2 as D (5 bases). V lost 5 bases and J lost 4, with 18 bases in between. CDR1 LNHDA and CDR2 SQIVND come from the germline V gene (reference sequence). The CDR3 contains 16 residues. The DNA for the CDR3 is TGTGCCAGTAGTTCCCCGGGATGGTCGGGGTACAATGAGCAGTTCTTC. Translating it yields CASSSPGWSGYNEQFF.

This clone was recorded a few times. J is TRBJ1-2 and V is TRBV21-1; TRBD1, the table's D call, lacks a check against the DNA. TRBV21-1 is tagged as a pseudogene. This CDR3 is built from 13 residues. The CDR3 DNA reads as TGTGCCAGCAGCGCCTTCAGGCACTATGGCTACACCTTC. Translating gives CASSAFRHYGYTF.

V and J are TRBV2 and TRBJ1-5; 9 nucleotides match TRBD1. This CDR3 has 15 residues. With 7 bases clipped from V and 6 bases from J, the junction kept 10 bases outside the gene matches. Germline assignment: CDR1 SNHLY and CDR2 FYNNEI. The CDR3 protein is CASTGTGKEGQPQHF. The CDR3, as DNA: TGTGCCAGCACTGGGACAGGGAAGGAGGGTCAGCCCCAGCATTTT.

The chain combines TRBV28 with TRBJ1-6; the D is unclear. CDR1 is MDHEN, CDR2 SYDVKM, per germline. This CDR3 contains 17 residues. V lost 7 bases and J lost 1, with 17 bases in between. This CDR3 reads CASTLRSLWSYNSPLHF. CDR3 nucleotides: TGTGCCAGCACCCTTCGGAGTCTCTGGTCCTATAATTCACCCCTCCACTTT.